This T cell receptor (beta chain) was documented in a study of human T cells and chemical hapten exposure. Overall study context: There were per-sample TCR yield variations, arising mainly from small pooled library volume differences.

The CDR3 covers 18 residues. Germline V lookup: CDR1 MNHEY, CDR2 SVGEGT. J lost 4 bases, V lost 5 bases, and 17 bases had no gene match. As processed by the authors: A typical sample had 75,000 to 100,000 TCRs, with roughly 23,224 to 690,600 overall. One entry per CDR3 protein results from TCRdb running MiXCR on the RACE reads. The V and J calls reflect TCRdb's pipeline rather than the authors' work. The data show roughly 120,000 distinct CDR3 sequences, less than 10% seen once. This clonotype was observed many times. Its target is unknown. Overall study findings and caveats: Alopecia affected the donors, so their immune response may differ from healthy people's. A positive correlation with patch test score was found for PT1 expanded TCR counts.

Time point described: patch test 2, 6 weeks after DPC sensitization. Treatment described: therapeutic diphenylcyclopropenone sensitization with weekly scalp DPC. The sequence came from a woman aged 40-49 years with alopecia areata. Some clones in this sample may be carry-over from other donors' samples. V gene TRBV6-2 or TRBV6-3 combines with J gene TRBJ1-2, with 9 bases fitting TRBD1. The material sequenced was whole blood, taken in connection with sensitization to the hapten diphenylcyclopropenone (DPC). The CDR3 here is CASSPWDRERALLYGYTF. In nucleotides, the CDR3 is TGTGCCAGCAGTCCCTGGGACAGGGAGAGAGCACTCCTCTATGGCTACACCTTC.